Following are 7 T cell receptor beta chains from one sample sequenced in a study of blood T cell repertoires in COVID-19 (dated by TCRdb to the early 2020s). Library preparation used the immunoSEQ multiplex PCR assay. This is the immuneACCESS table as TCRdb keeps it, with only in-frame sequences that have V and J called. A part of the clones is gone; compared with another copy, unresolved V genes explain less than half, and the rest is unexplained. For this sample the table gives tens of thousands of clones, of which 75% to 85% were detected only once. The top ten hold more than 20% of the sample. The sample taken for sequencing was peripheral blood. These receptor sequences come from a human donor in a cohort sampled during active COVID-19.

The genes are TRBV7-9 and TRBJ1-1; the D is unclear. The V gene lost 1 base and the J gene lost 7 bases, with 7 bases spanning the gap. CDR3 size: 12 residues. The germline V gene encodes CDR1 SEHNR and CDR2 FQNEAQ (reference sequence). CDR3 coding DNA: TGTGCCAGCAGCTTAGTTCTGAGTGAAGCTTTCTTT. Its translation is CASSLVLSEAFF.

This clone was found a few times. Because the CDR3's place on the DNA is in doubt, the DNA is left out and the CDR3 is given as listed by TCRdb. The V gene is TRBV7-2, the J gene TRBJ2-1; the DNA was not compared with TRBD2, the D call given in the table. Germline values: CDR1 SGHTA, CDR2 FQGNSA. The CDR3 sequence runs 15 residues, both termini included. The CDR3 loop reads CASSLTSGSSAFWFF.

The rearrangement uses TRBV5-3 and TRBJ2-6; possible D gene TRBD1, 6 bases. TRBV5-3 is marked as an open reading frame, function uncertain. Trimming left V 4 bases short and J 0 bases short, with 11 bases between. The CDR3 is 16 amino acids. The CDR3 region is CARSQTGTSGANVLTF. The CDR3 region has the DNA TGTGCCAGAAGCCAGACAGGCACCTCTGGGGCCAACGTCCTGACTTTC.

The J gene is TRBJ2-5, the V gene TRBV11-1; 7 nucleotides match TRBD1. Germline V CDR1 and CDR2: SGHAT, FQDESV (reference sequence). The V segment lost 0 bases and the J segment 4 bases; nucleotides outside the gene matches: 14. The CDR3 loop spans 18 amino acids. CDR3 loop: CASSLARGQGDSRETQYF. CDR3 DNA sequence: TGTGCCAGCAGCTTAGCAAGGGGGCAGGGTGATTCGAGAGAGACCCAGTACTTC.

The chain employs TRBV24-1 and TRBJ1-1, with 7 nucleotides matching TRBD1. This CDR3 has 13 residues. Germline V gene data show CDR1 as KGHDR and CDR2 as SFDVKD. After removal of 3 bases from V and 5 bases from J, the junction contained 2 bases not matched to a gene. The CDR3 loop reads CATSDATGTEAFF. For the CDR3, the DNA is TGTGCCACCAGTGATGCGACAGGGACTGAAGCTTTCTTT.

The V gene is TRBV5-6, the J gene TRBJ2-4, with 8 positions matching TRBD2. V dropped 1 base and J dropped 8; count of bases not matched to a gene: 8. CDR1 is SGHDT, CDR2 YYEEEE, per germline. The CDR3 runs to 15 residues. CDR3 nucleotide sequence: TGTGCCAGCAGCTTGTTCCGGGCGGGGGGTTACATTCAGTACTTC. It specifies CASSLFRAGGYIQYF.

V and J are TRBV11-2 and TRBJ2-2; 8 bases match TRBD1. CDR1 and CDR2 from the germline V gene are SGHAT and FQNNGV. V was pared by 4 bases and J by 7 bases, with 11 bases of the junction left unmatched. CDR3 length equals 16 residues. DNA for the CDR3: TGTGCCAGCAGCTCGGCCGGGACAGGAGGGGTCGGGGAGCTGTTTTTT. Protein product: CASSSAGTGGVGELFF.